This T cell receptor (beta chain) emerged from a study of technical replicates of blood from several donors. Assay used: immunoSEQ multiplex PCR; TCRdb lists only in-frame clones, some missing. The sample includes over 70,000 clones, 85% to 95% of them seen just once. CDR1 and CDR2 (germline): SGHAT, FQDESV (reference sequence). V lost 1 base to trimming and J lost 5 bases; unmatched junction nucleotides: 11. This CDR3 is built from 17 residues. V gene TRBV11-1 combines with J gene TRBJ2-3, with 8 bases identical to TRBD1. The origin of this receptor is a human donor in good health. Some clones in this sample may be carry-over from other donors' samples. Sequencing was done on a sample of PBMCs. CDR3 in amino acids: CASSLEMMRQGRDTQYF. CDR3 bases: TGTGCCAGCAGCTTAGAAATGATGCGACAGGGGCGAGATACGCAGTATTTT.